This T cell receptor beta chain was captured by sequencing in a study of blood T cell repertoires in COVID-19. At the level of the study: The United States, Italy and Spain were the sources of the acute and convalescent COVID-19 samples. Sample material is recorded as cDNA or gDNA derived from T cells, B-cell-depleted T cells, or PBMCs.

CDR3 length: 17 amino acids. Per the germline V gene, CDR1 is SQVTM and CDR2 is ANQGSEA. The V and J ends lost 3 bases and 3 bases, in that order; junction bases with no gene match: 13. Original processing methods: The authors estimated nucleated cell counts from reference gene primer amplification. Sequencing used immunoSEQ multiplex PCR; TCRdb keeps in-frame clones, though not all of them. V and J calls and clone size are copied from that table; D and trimming were computed from the DNA. This table has some 83,000 clones, roughly 90% appearing once. Sequencing input: peripheral blood. This clonotype was obtained from a man in his forties or fifties with acute or convalescent COVID-19. The chain combines TRBV29-1 with TRBJ2-3, with 9 bases fitting TRBD2. The CDR3 is CSVEAPSEGLATDTQYF. CDR3 nucleotide sequence: TGCAGCGTTGAGGCTCCCTCCGAGGGACTAGCAACAGATACGCAGTATTTT.